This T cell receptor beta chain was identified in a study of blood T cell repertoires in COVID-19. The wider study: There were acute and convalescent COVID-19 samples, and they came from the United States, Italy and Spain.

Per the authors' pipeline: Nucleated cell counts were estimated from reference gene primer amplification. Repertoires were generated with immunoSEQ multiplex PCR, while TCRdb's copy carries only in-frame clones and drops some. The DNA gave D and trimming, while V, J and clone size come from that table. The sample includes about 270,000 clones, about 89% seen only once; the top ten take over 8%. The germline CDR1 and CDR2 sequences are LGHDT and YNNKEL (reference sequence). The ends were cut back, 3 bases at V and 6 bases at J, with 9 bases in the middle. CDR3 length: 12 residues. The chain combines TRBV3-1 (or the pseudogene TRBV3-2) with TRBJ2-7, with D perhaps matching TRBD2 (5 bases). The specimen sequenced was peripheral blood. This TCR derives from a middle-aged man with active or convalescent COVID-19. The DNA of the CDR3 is TGTGCCAGCAGCCACGGAGGTACCGAGCAGTACTTC. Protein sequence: CASSHGGTEQYF.